This TCR beta chain was documented in a study of T-cell reconstitution after alpha-beta-depleted transplantation in children. In its sample, this clonotype was seen a few times. A TCRbeta library incorporating unique molecular identifiers was prepared. TCRdb re-called the PCR reads with MiXCR, one entry per CDR3 protein. The top ten clones hold less than 4.5% of a sample with about 610,000 distinct CDR3 sequences, about 10% of them seen once. With 5 bases removed from V and 2 bases from J, the gap between germline ends came to 16 bases. This CDR3 has 15 residues. Germline CDR1 reads SQVTM; CDR2 reads ANQGSEA.

The specimen was PBMCs from the stem cell graft donor, collected from the stem cell graft. The rearrangement links TRBV29-1 to TRBJ2-1; possible D gene TRBD2, 7 bases. The sequence derives from a human donor who donated a stem cell graft to a child with acute myeloid leukemia. DNA of the CDR3: TGCAGCGTTAGGTCCGGGGGGCGTACCTACAATGAGCAGTTCTTC. Its translation is CSVRSGGRTYNEQFF.